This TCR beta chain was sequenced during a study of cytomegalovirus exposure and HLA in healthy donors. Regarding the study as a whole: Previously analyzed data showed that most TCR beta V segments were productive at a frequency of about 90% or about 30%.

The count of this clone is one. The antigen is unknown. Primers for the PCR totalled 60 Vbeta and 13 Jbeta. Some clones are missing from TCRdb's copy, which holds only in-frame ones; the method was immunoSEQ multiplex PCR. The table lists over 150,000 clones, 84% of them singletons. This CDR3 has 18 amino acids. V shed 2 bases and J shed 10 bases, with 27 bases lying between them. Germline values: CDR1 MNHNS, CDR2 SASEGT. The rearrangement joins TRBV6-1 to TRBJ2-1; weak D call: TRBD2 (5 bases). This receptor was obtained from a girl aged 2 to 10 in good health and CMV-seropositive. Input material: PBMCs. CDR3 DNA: TGTGCCAGCAGTGAATTGACTATCGGCAGGTTAACCCAAGGGGAGCAGTTCTTC. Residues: CASSELTIGRLTQGEQFF.